This T cell receptor beta chain derives from a study of shared clonotypes between healthy human individuals. DNA at approximately 200 ng, about 30,000 T cell genomes, went into sorted-subset replicate PCRs. TCRdb's copy holds only in-frame clones and misses some; the assay was immunoSEQ multiplex PCR. The table lists around 2,000,000 clones, 95% of them singletons. This receptor was taken from a man between 18 and 35 years old in good health. Source material: naive CD4+ T cells sorted from blood. This sample's subset: CD45RA+ positively selected.

The DNA for the CDR3 is TGTGCCAGCAGTTTAAAATGGGGCCTTAACTATGGCTACACCTTC. It is translated as CASSLKWGLNYGYTF. The chain employs TRBV27 and TRBJ1-2; a weak D match, TRBD1 (5 bases). Germline CDR1 MNHEY, CDR2 SMNVEV (reference sequence). CDR3 length equals 15 residues. Trimming shortened V by 2 bases and J by 1 base, and 11 bases separated the two germline ends.